This entry concerns a single T cell receptor beta chain. Repertoires were generated with immunoSEQ multiplex PCR, while TCRdb's copy carries only in-frame clones and drops some. The data show 150,000 to 200,000 clones, over 75% seen once. Germline V gene lookup returns CDR1 LNHDA and CDR2 SQIVND (reference sequence). There are 14 residues in the CDR3. After removal of 7 bases from V and 6 bases from J, the junction contained 6 bases not matched to a gene. These data originate in a study of blood T cell repertoires in COVID-19. On the study more broadly: PBMCs, B-cell-depleted T cells, or T cells were the source of the cDNA or gDNA that made up the material.

The rearrangement uses TRBV19 and TRBJ2-1; 10 bases fit TRBD2. The sequence was collected from a woman in her 70s with acute or convalescent COVID-19. The specimen sequenced was peripheral blood. The DNA of the CDR3 is TGTGCCAGTACTAGCGGGAGTGGGTCCAATGAGCAGTTCTTC. Residues: CASTSGSGSNEQFF. The variable domain in full, with the rest retrieved from reference TRBV19 and TRBJ2-1, is DGGITQSPKYLFRKEGQNVTLSCEQNLNHDAMYWYRQDPGQGLRLIYYSQIVNDFQKGDIAEGYSVSREKKESFPLTVTSAQKNPTAFYLCASTSGSGSNEQFFGPGTRLTVL.